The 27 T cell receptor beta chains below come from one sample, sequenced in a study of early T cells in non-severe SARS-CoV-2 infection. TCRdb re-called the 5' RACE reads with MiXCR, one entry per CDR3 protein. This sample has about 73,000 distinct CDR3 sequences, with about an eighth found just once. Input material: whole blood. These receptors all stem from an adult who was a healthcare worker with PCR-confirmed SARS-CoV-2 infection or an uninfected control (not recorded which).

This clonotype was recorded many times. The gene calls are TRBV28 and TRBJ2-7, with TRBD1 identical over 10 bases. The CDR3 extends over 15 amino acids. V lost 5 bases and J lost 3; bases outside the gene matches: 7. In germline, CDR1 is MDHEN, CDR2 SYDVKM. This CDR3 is CASSPTRDRGYEQYF. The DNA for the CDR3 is TGTGCCAGCAGTCCTACCCGGGACAGGGGCTACGAGCAGTACTTC.

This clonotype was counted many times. CDR3 protein: CASSEDFSGNTIYF. CDR3 sequence (DNA): TGTGCCAGCTCCGAGGACTTCTCTGGAAACACCATATATTTT. The chain carries TRBV6-2 or TRBV6-3 and TRBJ1-3; no definite D call. The CDR3 length is 14 residues. Trimming shortened V by 8 bases and J by 0 bases, and 11 bases separated the two germline ends. CDR1 and CDR2 from the germline V gene are MNHEY and SVGEGT.

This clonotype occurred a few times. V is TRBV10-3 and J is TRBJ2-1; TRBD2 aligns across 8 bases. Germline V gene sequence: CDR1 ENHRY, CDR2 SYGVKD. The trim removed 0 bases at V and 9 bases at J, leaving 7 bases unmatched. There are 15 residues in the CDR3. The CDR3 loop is CAISESSGGFGEQFF. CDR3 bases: TGTGCCATCAGTGAGTCCAGCGGGGGATTTGGTGAGCAGTTCTTC.

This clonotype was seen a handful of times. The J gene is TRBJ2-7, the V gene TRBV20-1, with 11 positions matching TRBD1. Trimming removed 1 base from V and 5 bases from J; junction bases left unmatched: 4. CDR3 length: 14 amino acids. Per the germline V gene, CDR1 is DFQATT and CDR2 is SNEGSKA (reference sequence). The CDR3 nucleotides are TGCAGTGCTAGAGCTGGACAGGGGGCCGACGAGCAGTACTTC. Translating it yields CSARAGQGADEQYF.

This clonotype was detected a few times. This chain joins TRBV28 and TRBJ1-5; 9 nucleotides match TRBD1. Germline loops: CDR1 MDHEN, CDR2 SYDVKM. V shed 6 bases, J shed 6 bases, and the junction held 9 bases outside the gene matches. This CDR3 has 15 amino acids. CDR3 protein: CASSHPGQGSQPQHF. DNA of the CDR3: TGTGCCAGCAGCCACCCGGGACAGGGCTCTCAGCCCCAGCATTTT.

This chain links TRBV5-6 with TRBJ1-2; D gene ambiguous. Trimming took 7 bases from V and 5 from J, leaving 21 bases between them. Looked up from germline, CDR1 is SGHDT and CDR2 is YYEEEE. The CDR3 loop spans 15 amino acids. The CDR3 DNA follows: TGTGCCAGCGGTGTGCGACGTCTTTGGCCATATGGCTACACCTTC. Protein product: CASGVRRLWPYGYTF.

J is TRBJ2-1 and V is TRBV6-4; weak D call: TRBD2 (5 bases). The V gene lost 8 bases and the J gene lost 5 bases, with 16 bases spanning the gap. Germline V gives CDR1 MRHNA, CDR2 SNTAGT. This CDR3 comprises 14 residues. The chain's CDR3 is CASSKEGGNNEQFF. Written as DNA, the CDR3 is TGTGCCAGCTCGAAGGAAGGAGGTAACAATGAGCAGTTCTTC.

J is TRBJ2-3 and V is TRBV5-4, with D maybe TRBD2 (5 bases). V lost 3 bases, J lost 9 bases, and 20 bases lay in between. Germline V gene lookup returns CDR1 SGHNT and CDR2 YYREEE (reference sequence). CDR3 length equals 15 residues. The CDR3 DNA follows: TGTGCCAGCAGCTCCGGACTGTTCACGGAATACACGCAGTATTTT. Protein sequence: CASSSGLFTEYTQYF.

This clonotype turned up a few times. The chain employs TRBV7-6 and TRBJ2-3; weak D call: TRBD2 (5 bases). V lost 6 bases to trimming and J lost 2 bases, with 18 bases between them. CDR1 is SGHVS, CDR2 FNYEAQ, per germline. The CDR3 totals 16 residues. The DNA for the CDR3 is TGTGCCAGCAGTTCTGAGGCGCGGGTCGTCACAGATACGCAGTATTTT. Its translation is CASSSEARVVTDTQYF.

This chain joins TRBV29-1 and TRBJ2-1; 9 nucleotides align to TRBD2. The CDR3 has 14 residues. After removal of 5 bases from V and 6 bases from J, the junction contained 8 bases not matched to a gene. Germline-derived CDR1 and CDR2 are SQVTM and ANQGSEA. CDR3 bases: TGCAGCGTTAGGGCGGGGGGGCAAGGCAATGAGCAGTTCTTC. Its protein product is CSVRAGGQGNEQFF.

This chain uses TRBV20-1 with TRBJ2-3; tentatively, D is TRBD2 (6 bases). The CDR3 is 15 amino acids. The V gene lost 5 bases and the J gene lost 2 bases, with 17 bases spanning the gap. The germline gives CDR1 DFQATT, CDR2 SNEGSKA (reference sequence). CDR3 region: CSAGDSWGSTDTQYF. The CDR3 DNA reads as TGCAGTGCTGGGGACTCCTGGGGGTCCACAGATACGCAGTATTTT.

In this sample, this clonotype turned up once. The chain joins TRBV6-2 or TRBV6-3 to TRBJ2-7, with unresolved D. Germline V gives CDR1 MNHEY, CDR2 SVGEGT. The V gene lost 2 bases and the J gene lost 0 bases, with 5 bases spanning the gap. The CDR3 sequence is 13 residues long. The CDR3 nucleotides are TGTGCCAGCAGTTACCACGTCTCCTACGAGCAGTACTTC. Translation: CASSYHVSYEQYF.

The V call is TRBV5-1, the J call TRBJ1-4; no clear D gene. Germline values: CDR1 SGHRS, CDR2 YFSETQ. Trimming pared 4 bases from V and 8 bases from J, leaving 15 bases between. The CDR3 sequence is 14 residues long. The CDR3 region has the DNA TGCGCCAGCAGCCAAGGGCGTAGTGACGAAAAACTGTTTTTT. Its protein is CASSQGRSDEKLFF.

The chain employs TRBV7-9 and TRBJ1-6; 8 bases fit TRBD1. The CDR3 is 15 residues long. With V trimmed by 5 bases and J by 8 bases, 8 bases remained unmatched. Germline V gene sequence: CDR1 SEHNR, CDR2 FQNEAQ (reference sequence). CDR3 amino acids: CASSLVGQGDSPLHF. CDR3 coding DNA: TGTGCCAGCAGCCTTGTCGGACAGGGCGATTCACCCCTCCACTTT.

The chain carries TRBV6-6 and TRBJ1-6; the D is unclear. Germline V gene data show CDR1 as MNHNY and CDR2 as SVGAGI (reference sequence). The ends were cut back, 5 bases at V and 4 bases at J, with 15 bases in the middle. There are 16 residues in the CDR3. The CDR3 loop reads CASSHRALQYNSPLHF. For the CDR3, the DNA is TGTGCCAGCAGTCACCGGGCCCTTCAGTATAATTCACCCCTCCACTTT.

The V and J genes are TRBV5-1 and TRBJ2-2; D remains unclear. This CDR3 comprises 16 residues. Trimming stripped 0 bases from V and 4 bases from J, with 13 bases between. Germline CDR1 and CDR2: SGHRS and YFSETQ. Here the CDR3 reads CASSLAPGSGTGELFF. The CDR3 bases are TGCGCCAGCAGCTTGGCCCCCGGGTCGGGCACCGGGGAGCTGTTTTTT.

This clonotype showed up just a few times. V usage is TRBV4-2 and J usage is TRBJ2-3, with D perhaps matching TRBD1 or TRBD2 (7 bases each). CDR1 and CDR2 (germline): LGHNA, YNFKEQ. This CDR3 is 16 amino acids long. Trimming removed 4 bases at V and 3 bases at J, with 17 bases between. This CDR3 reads CASSRPGGTATDTQYF. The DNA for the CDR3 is TGTGCCAGCAGCCGCCCCGGGGGGACAGCTACAGATACGCAGTATTTT.

This CDR3 reads CASSTQGGNQPQHF. The CDR3 DNA sequence: TGTGCCAGCAGTACCCAGGGTGGCAATCAGCCCCAGCATTTT. J is TRBJ1-5 and V is TRBV27; the D gene is possibly TRBD1 (5 bases). In germline, CDR1 is MNHEY, CDR2 SMNVEV (reference sequence). V dropped 5 bases and J dropped 2 bases, with 10 bases sitting between them. The length of the CDR3 is 14 residues.

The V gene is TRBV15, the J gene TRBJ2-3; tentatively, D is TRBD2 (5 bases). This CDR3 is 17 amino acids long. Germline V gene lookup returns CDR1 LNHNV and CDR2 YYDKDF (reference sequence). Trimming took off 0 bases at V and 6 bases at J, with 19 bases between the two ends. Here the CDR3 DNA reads TGTGCCACCAGCAGAGATTCCACTAGGATAGGTCGGGATACGCAGTATTTT. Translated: CATSRDSTRIGRDTQYF.

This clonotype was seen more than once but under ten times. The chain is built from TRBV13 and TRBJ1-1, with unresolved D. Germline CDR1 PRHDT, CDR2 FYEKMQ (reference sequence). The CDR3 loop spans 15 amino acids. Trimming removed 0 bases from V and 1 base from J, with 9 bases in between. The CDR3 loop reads CASSLGAWSNTEAFF. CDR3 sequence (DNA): TGTGCCAGCAGCTTAGGGGCGTGGTCGAACACTGAAGCTTTCTTT. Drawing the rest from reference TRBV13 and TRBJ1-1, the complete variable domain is AAGVIQSPRHLIKEKRETATLKCYPIPRHDTVYWYQQGPGQDPQFLISFYEKMQSDKGSIPDRFSAQQFSDYHSELNMSSLELGDSALYFCASSLGAWSNTEAFFGQGTRLTVV.

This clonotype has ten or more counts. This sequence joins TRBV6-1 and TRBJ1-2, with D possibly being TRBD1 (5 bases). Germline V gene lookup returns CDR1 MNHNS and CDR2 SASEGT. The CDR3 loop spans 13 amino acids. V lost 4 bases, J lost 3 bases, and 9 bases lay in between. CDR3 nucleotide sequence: TGTGCCAGCAGTGCGGACACCCACTATGGCTACACCTTC. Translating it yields CASSADTHYGYTF.

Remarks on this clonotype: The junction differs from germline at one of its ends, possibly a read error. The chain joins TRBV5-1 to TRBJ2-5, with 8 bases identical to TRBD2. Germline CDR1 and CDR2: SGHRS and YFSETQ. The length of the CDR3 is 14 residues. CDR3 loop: CASSSRGAGETQNF. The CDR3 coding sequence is TGCGCCAGCAGCTCGCGGGGGGCTGGAGAGACCCAGAACTTC.

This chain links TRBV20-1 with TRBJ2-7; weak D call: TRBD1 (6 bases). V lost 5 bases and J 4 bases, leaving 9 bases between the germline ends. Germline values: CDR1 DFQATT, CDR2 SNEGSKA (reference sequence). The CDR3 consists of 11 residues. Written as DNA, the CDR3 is TGCAGTGCTGGGGGCGGGTACGAGCAGTACTTC. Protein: CSAGGGYEQYF.

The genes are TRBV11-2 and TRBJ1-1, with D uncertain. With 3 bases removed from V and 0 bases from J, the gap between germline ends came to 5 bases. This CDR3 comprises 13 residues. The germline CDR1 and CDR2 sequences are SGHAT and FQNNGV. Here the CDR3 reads CASSFSVNTEAFF. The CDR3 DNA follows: TGTGCCAGCAGCTTCTCTGTGAACACTGAAGCTTTCTTT.

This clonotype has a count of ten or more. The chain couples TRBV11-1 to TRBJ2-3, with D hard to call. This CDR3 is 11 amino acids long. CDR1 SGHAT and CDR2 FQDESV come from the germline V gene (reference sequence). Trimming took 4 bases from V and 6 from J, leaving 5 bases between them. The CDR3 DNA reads TGTGCCAGCAGCTCGGAGGATACGCAGTATTTT. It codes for CASSSEDTQYF.

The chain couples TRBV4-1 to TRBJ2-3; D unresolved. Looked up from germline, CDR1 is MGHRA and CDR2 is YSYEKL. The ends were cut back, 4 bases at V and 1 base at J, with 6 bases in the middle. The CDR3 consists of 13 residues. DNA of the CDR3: TGCGCCAGCAGCCCTGACCGCACAGATACGCAGTATTTT. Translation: CASSPDRTDTQYF.

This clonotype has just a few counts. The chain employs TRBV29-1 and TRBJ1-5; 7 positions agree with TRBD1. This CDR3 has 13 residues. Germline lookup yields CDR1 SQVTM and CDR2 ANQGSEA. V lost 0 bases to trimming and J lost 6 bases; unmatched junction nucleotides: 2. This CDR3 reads CSVEEYRGQPQHF. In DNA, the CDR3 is TGCAGCGTTGAAGAGTACAGGGGTCAGCCCCAGCATTTT. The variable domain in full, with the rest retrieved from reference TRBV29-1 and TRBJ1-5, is SAVISQKPSRDICQRGTSLTIQCQVDSQVTMMFWYRQQPGQSLTLIATANQGSEATYESGFVIDKFPISRPNLTFSTLTVSNMSPEDSSIYLCSVEEYRGQPQHFGDGTRLSIL.